The rows below give T cell receptor beta chains drawn from one sample of a study of T cell repertoires in cytomegalovirus infection. Antigens for these TCRs are unknown. MiXCR, run by TCRdb on the reads, gives a single entry per CDR3 protein. The sample records approximately 910,000 distinct CDR3 sequences, around a third being singletons. The specimen was cultured CD8+ T cells from PBMCs, collected from culture after CMV antigen stimulation. These receptors were obtained from a human donor in good health (CMV status not recorded). Some clones in this sample may be carry-over from other donors' samples. The CDR3 runs from the conserved cysteine through the conserved F or W. The D gene is left open where the match is weak. The listing skips clone size in some rows; elsewhere it reads once, few, many or a size class.

j_call | v_call | clone_size | d_call | cdr3_aa | cdr3_nt
TRBJ1-1 | TRBV19 | NA | NA | CASGPGPNTEAFF | TGTGCCAGTGGGCCGGGGCCAAACACTGAAGCTTTCTTT
TRBJ1-5 | TRBV7-6 | NA | TRBD1 | CASSGPRDRTGQPQHF | TGTGCCAGCAGCGGCCCCCGGGACAGGACGGGACAGCCCCAGCATTTT
TRBJ2-5 | TRBV13 | NA | TRBD1 | CASSLRDRGARETQYF | TGTGCCAGCAGCCTCCGGGACAGGGGGGCCAGAGAGACCCAGTACTTC
TRBJ1-2 | TRBV20-1 | NA | NA | CSARDPSGAYGYTF | TGCAGTGCTAGAGATCCCTCAGGTGCCTATGGCTACACCTTC
TRBJ1-4 | TRBV5-5 | NA | NA | CASSSQKTGTNEKLFF | TGTGCCAGCAGCTCGCAAAAAACAGGGACTAATGAAAAACTGTTTTTT
TRBJ1-4 | TRBV7-6 | NA | NA | CASSQAWGPGEKLFF | TGTGCCAGCAGCCAGGCGTGGGGGCCCGGGGAAAAACTGTTTTTT
TRBJ2-2 | TRBV6-6 | NA | NA | CASISPGERTGELFF | TGTGCCAGCATCTCCCCAGGGGAGCGCACCGGGGAGCTGTTTTTT
TRBJ2-7 | TRBV6-6 | NA | NA | CASSYFRQGVYEQYF | TGTGCCAGCAGTTACTTTAGGCAGGGCGTCTACGAGCAGTACTTC
TRBJ1-2 | TRBV7-9 | NA | NA | CASSGQLDGFESYGYTF | TGTGCCAGCAGCGGCCAATTAGACGGATTTGAGTCCTATGGCTACACCTTC
TRBJ1-1 | TRBV6-6 | NA | TRBD1 | CASSQTGSTEAFF | TGTGCCAGCAGTCAGACAGGGAGCACTGAAGCTTTCTTT
TRBJ1-1 | TRBV12-3/TRBV12-4 | NA | NA | CASSTGPGAFF | TGTGCCAGCAGCACAGGCCCAGGGGCTTTCTTT
TRBJ2-2 | TRBV25-1 | few | NA | CASSEYYVGKEAGELFF | TGTGCCAGCAGTGAATATTACGTGGGCAAGGAAGCCGGGGAGCTGTTTTTT
TRBJ2-3 | TRBV4-2 | NA | TRBD2 | CASSQVSGGASTDTQYF | TGTGCCAGCAGCCAAGTGTCCGGGGGGGCTAGCACAGATACGCAGTATTTT
TRBJ2-2 | TRBV7-8 | few | TRBD1 | CASSPQRTGVSNTGELFF | TGTGCCAGCAGCCCCCAACGGACAGGGGTTTCGAACACCGGGGAGCTGTTTTTT
TRBJ2-6 | TRBV6-1 | many | NA | CASRGLMTWGSGANVLTF | TGTGCCAGCAGGGGGCTCATGACTTGGGGATCTGGGGCCAACGTCCTGACTTTC
TRBJ2-3 | TRBV7-8 | many | NA | CASSLGRGGASTDTQYF | TGTGCCAGCAGCTTAGGTCGAGGCGGGGCTAGCACAGATACGCAGTATTTT
TRBJ1-4 | TRBV7-6 | NA | TRBD1 | CASSTNRGGAVFTNEKLFF | TGTGCCAGCAGCACCAACAGGGGGGGAGCCGTATTTACTAATGAAAAACTGTTTTTT
TRBJ2-3 | TRBV3-1 | few | NA | CASSQVNSIPTVDTQYF | TGTGCCAGCAGCCAGGTTAACTCGATTCCAACAGTAGATACGCAGTATTTT
TRBJ2-3 | TRBV12-3/TRBV12-4 | NA | NA | CASRPWTPNPTDTQYF | TGTGCCAGCAGACCCTGGACTCCCAACCCCACAGATACGCAGTATTTT
TRBJ2-2 | TRBV7-9 | NA | NA | CASTLPDSRTGELFF | TGTGCCAGCACTCTCCCGGACAGTCGCACCGGGGAGCTGTTTTTT
TRBJ2-1 | TRBV7-2 | few | TRBD2 | CASSLELAGAQFF | TGTGCCAGCAGCTTAGAACTAGCGGGAGCGCAGTTCTTC
TRBJ2-1 | TRBV7-9 | few | NA | CASSRSRAQEGGHNEQFF | TGTGCCAGCAGCCGATCGCGGGCCCAGGAGGGGGGCCACAATGAGCAGTTCTTC
TRBJ1-4 | TRBV15 | NA | TRBD1 | CATRPTGYEKLFF | TGTGCCACCAGACCGACAGGGTATGAAAAACTGTTTTTT
TRBJ2-1 | TRBV11-1 | few | TRBD2 | CASSFLGLAGGSSYNEQFF | TGTGCCAGCAGCTTTTTGGGACTAGCGGGGGGGTCCTCCTACAATGAGCAGTTCTTC
TRBJ2-7 | TRBV6-5 | NA | NA | CASSSRVSEQYF | TGTGCCAGCAGTTCGCGGGTCTCCGAGCAGTACTTC
TRBJ2-1 | TRBV2 | NA | TRBD2 | CASSLRTSGGDNEQFF | TGTGCCAGCAGCCTAAGGACTAGCGGGGGAGACAATGAGCAGTTCTTC
TRBJ1-2 | TRBV12-5 | NA | NA | CASGFGHKGVFYGYTF | TGTGCTAGTGGTTTCGGCCATAAAGGGGTTTTTTATGGCTACACCTTC
TRBJ1-4 | TRBV7-9 | many | NA | CASSGTWENEKLFF | TGTGCCAGCAGCGGGACTTGGGAAAATGAAAAACTGTTTTTT
TRBJ1-2 | TRBV4-1 | NA | NA | CASSQELEFYGYTF | TGCGCCAGCAGCCAAGAATTGGAGTTCTATGGCTACACCTTC
TRBJ1-1 | TRBV10-2 | once | NA | CASTDSFDAFF | TGCGCCAGCACAGACTCATTCGATGCTTTCTTT
TRBJ2-1 | TRBV6-2/TRBV6-3 | few | NA | CARRAREQFF | TGTGCCAGGCGGGCTAGGGAGCAGTTCTTC
TRBJ2-5 | TRBV5-1 | few | NA | CASSDDSQKHQETQYF | TGCGCCAGCAGCGACGACAGCCAGAAACACCAAGAGACCCAGTACTTC
TRBJ2-1 | TRBV6-4 | NA | NA | CASSDDLNGGNEQFF | TGTGCCAGCAGTGACGACTTGAACGGGGGCAATGAGCAGTTCTTC
TRBJ2-3 | TRBV18 | few | TRBD1 | CASSPPGQGILTQYF | TGTGCCAGCTCACCACCGGGACAGGGAATTCTTACGCAGTATTTT
TRBJ2-2 | TRBV5-4 | few | NA | CASSLAEGAANTGELFF | TGTGCCAGCAGCTTGGCCGAGGGCGCAGCGAACACCGGGGAGCTGTTTTTT
TRBJ1-1 | TRBV5-1 | few | TRBD1 | CASSFDREGMNTEAFF | TGCGCCAGCAGCTTTGACAGGGAGGGCATGAACACTGAAGCTTTCTTT
TRBJ2-5 | TRBV7-6 | NA | TRBD2 | CTSSWRGGPPETQYF | TGTACCAGCAGCTGGCGGGGGGGCCCCCCAGAGACCCAGTACTTC
TRBJ2-5 | TRBV19 | few | NA | CASSILGEETQYF | TGTGCCAGTAGTATATTAGGGGAAGAGACCCAGTACTTC
TRBJ1-3 | TRBV7-6 | NA | NA | CASSLPGDGTIYF | TGTGCCAGCAGCTTACCGGGGGATGGGACCATATATTTT
TRBJ2-6 | TRBV6-5 | few | TRBD1 | CASSMDRGANPGANVLTF | TGTGCCAGCAGTATGGACAGGGGCGCAAACCCTGGGGCCAACGTCCTGACTTTC
TRBJ1-5 | TRBV7-2 | many | TRBD1 | CASSTTGYSNQPQHF | TGTGCCAGCAGCACGACAGGGTATAGCAATCAGCCCCAGCATTTT
TRBJ2-2 | TRBV15 | few | NA | CATSRIESNTGELFF | TGTGCCACCAGCAGAATAGAGTCGAACACCGGGGAGCTGTTTTTT
TRBJ1-3 | TRBV9 | NA | NA | CASSPAGNSGNTIYF | TGTGCCAGCAGTCCTGCAGGGAACTCTGGAAACACCATATATTTT
TRBJ1-1 | TRBV7-3 | many | NA | CASSLGGVAEAFF | TGTGCCAGCAGTTTAGGGGGGGTTGCTGAAGCTTTCTTT
TRBJ1-2 | TRBV29-1 | NA | NA | CSVEFGDLYGYTF | TGCAGCGTTGAATTCGGGGACCTCTATGGCTACACCTTC
TRBJ2-1 | TRBV20-1 | NA | TRBD1 | CSARVGTGPYNEQFF | TGCAGTGCTAGAGTAGGGACAGGTCCTTACAATGAGCAGTTCTTC
TRBJ1-5 | TRBV27 | few | NA | CASSVQGYQPQHF | TGTGCCAGCAGTGTTCAGGGTTACCAGCCCCAGCATTTT
TRBJ2-5 | TRBV6-1 | NA | TRBD2 | CAVSGGEETQYF | TGTGCCGTTAGCGGGGGGGAAGAGACCCAGTACTTC
TRBJ2-3 | TRBV20-1 | NA | NA | CSAPVQTDTQYF | TGCAGTGCTCCCGTCCAGACAGATACGCAGTATTTT
TRBJ2-1 | TRBV7-6 | few | NA | CASSQEGGGQFF | TGTGCCAGCAGCCAGGAAGGGGGTGGGCAGTTCTTC
TRBJ2-5 | TRBV6-6 | NA | TRBD2 | CASSRLAGGPETQYF | TGTGCCAGCAGTCGACTAGCGGGGGGGCCCGAGACCCAGTACTTC
TRBJ2-3 | TRBV4-3 | few | NA | CASSLGKIAPDTQYF | TGCGCCAGCAGCCTGGGAAAGATTGCGCCAGATACGCAGTATTTT
TRBJ2-7 | TRBV20-1 | NA | NA | CSARIWQGAYEQYF | TGCAGTGCCAGAATCTGGCAGGGCGCCTACGAGCAGTACTTC
TRBJ1-4 | TRBV12-3/TRBV12-4 | NA | NA | CASTMTGNEKLFF | TGTGCCAGCACCATGACAGGCAATGAAAAACTGTTTTTT
TRBJ2-1 | TRBV27 | NA | NA | CASSLSGARNEQFF | TGTGCCAGCAGTTTGTCAGGGGCAAGGAATGAGCAGTTCTTC
TRBJ1-1 | TRBV6-2/TRBV6-3 | NA | NA | CASSYLGGATEAFF | TGTGCCAGCAGTTACCTGGGGGGGGCGACCGAAGCTTTCTTT
TRBJ1-1 | TRBV19 | once | NA | CASSTFKNTEAFF | TGTGCCAGTAGTACCTTCAAGAACACTGAAGCTTTCTTT
TRBJ2-3 | TRBV7-9 | few | TRBD1 | CASSPTAQGALADTQYF | TGTGCCAGCAGCCCTACCGCACAGGGGGCCCTGGCAGATACGCAGTATTTT